Listed below are T cell receptor beta chains from one sample, sequenced in a study of shared clonotypes between healthy human individuals. The assay was immunoSEQ multiplex PCR, and TCRdb's table has in-frame clones only and misses some. The profile shows about 650,000 clones, around 95% of them singletons. Input material: naive CD8+ T cells sorted from blood. The source is a woman in her thirties in good health. CDR3s include the opening cysteine and the closing phenylalanine or tryptophan. A D gene is named only where the DNA matches it firmly. A row's size may be missing; if present it is once, few, many or a size class.

V gene,clone size,D gene,J gene,CDR3 protein,CDR3 DNA
TRBV2,NA,NA,TRBJ2-1,CASSAKTGNNEQFF,TGTGCCAGCAGCGCTAAGACCGGGAACAATGAGCAGTTCTTC
TRBV4-1,NA,TRBD1,TRBJ1-4,CASSQEEGQGKKLFF,TGCGCCAGCAGCCAAGAGGAAGGACAGGGGAAAAAACTGTTTTTT
TRBV5-4,NA,NA,TRBJ1-6,CASSLGTRGGSPLHF,TGTGCCAGCAGCTTGGGGACGAGAGGTGGCTCACCCCTCCACTTT
TRBV7-9,NA,NA,TRBJ1-2,CASSPGYGYTF,TGTGCCAGCAGCCCAGGCTATGGCTACACCTTC
TRBV15,NA,TRBD1,TRBJ2-5,CATSNSPHRGKQETQYF,TGTGCCACCAGCAACTCTCCTCACAGGGGGAAACAAGAGACCCAGTACTTC
TRBV14,NA,TRBD1,TRBJ2-7,CASSRWDRASYEQYF,TGTGCCAGCAGCCGATGGGACAGGGCATCTTACGAGCAGTACTTC
TRBV28,NA,NA,TRBJ1-6,CASRTVSSYNSPLHF,TGTGCCAGCAGGACGGTGAGCTCCTATAATTCACCCCTCCACTTT
TRBV27,NA,NA,TRBJ2-3,CASTSSWRTITDTQYF,TGTGCCAGCACAAGCAGTTGGAGGACAATAACAGATACGCAGTATTTT
TRBV27,NA,NA,TRBJ2-7,CASSANSYEQYF,TGTGCCAGCAGTGCGAACAGCTACGAGCAGTACTTC
TRBV7-9,NA,NA,TRBJ1-5,CASSLGHNQPQHF,TGTGCCAGCAGCTTGGGCCACAATCAGCCCCAGCATTTT
TRBV7-9,NA,NA,TRBJ1-1,CASRPPGTEAFF,TGTGCCAGCAGACCCCCAGGGACTGAAGCTTTCTTT
TRBV19,NA,TRBD1,TRBJ2-7,CASSIGQGADYEQYF,TGTGCCAGTAGTATAGGACAGGGGGCTGACTACGAGCAGTACTTC
TRBV10-2,NA,NA,TRBJ2-2,CASNKGAGRTGELFF,TGCGCCAGCAATAAGGGTGCGGGACGCACCGGGGAGCTGTTTTTT
TRBV7-9,NA,TRBD2,TRBJ2-1,CASSPVLREVEQFF,TGTGCCAGCAGCCCGGTTTTGCGGGAGGTTGAGCAGTTCTTC
TRBV7-2,NA,TRBD2,TRBJ2-2,CASSFRLAGPRVTGELFF,TGTGCCAGCAGCTTTAGACTAGCGGGACCCCGAGTCACCGGGGAGCTGTTTTTT
TRBV10-3,once,TRBD1,TRBJ2-1,CAIGGRGQGNYNEQFF,TGTGCCATCGGGGGCCGAGGACAGGGGAACTACAATGAGCAGTTCTTC
TRBV19,NA,TRBD2,TRBJ2-1,CASSMASGPMNEQFF,TGTGCCAGTAGTATGGCTAGCGGGCCCATGAATGAGCAGTTCTTC
TRBV5-1,NA,NA,TRBJ2-7,CASSLVGGWGYEQYF,TGCGCCAGCAGCTTGGTAGGCGGGTGGGGCTACGAGCAGTACTTC
TRBV5-1,NA,NA,TRBJ2-7,CASSQPRGHEQYF,TGCGCCAGCAGCCAACCTAGGGGCCACGAGCAGTACTTC
TRBV5-6,NA,NA,TRBJ1-3,CASSLGAHGNTIYF,TGTGCCAGCAGCTTGGGAGCTCATGGAAACACCATATATTTT
TRBV11-2,NA,TRBD2,TRBJ2-7,CASSLPSLAGGPSSYEQYF,TGTGCCAGCAGCTTACCTTCCCTAGCGGGAGGGCCTAGCTCCTACGAGCAGTACTTC
TRBV29-1,once,NA,TRBJ1-1,CSVEVDTEAFF,TGCAGCGTTGAGGTGGACACTGAAGCTTTCTTT
TRBV19,NA,NA,TRBJ2-7,CASSPGRGSYEQYF,TGTGCCAGTAGTCCGGGACGGGGATCCTACGAGCAGTACTTC
TRBV28,few,NA,TRBJ1-3,CASSSTQASSGNTIYF,TGTGCCAGCAGTTCTACTCAGGCTTCCTCTGGAAACACCATATATTTT
TRBV7-9,NA,NA,TRBJ1-1,CASSFGGNTEAFF,TGTGCCAGCAGCTTCGGGGGAAACACTGAAGCTTTCTTT
TRBV28,NA,NA,TRBJ2-7,CASTGRAYEQYF,TGTGCCAGCACTGGCAGGGCCTACGAGCAGTACTTC
TRBV6-5,NA,NA,TRBJ2-2,CASSYGANTGELFF,TGTGCCAGCAGTTACGGGGCGAACACCGGGGAGCTGTTTTTT
TRBV5-5,NA,NA,TRBJ1-4,CASSLVGLDEKLFF,TGTGCCAGCAGCTTGGTGGGGCTTGATGAAAAACTGTTTTTT
TRBV29-1,NA,TRBD2,TRBJ2-5,CSVVEAGEETQYF,TGCAGCGTTGTAGAAGCGGGAGAAGAGACCCAGTACTTC
TRBV11-2,NA,TRBD2,TRBJ2-7,CASGRERAYEQYF,TGTGCCAGCGGGCGGGAGCGGGCCTACGAGCAGTACTTC
TRBV5-4,NA,NA,TRBJ1-2,CASRGKGGVGYTF,TGTGCCAGCAGGGGGAAGGGAGGGGTTGGCTACACCTTC
TRBV28,NA,NA,TRBJ2-4,CASSPGGEGKNIQYF,TGTGCCAGCAGCCCCGGGGGAGAGGGCAAAAACATTCAGTACTTC
TRBV29-1,NA,NA,TRBJ1-1,CSVEAEITEAFF,TGCAGCGTTGAGGCGGAAATCACTGAAGCTTTCTTT
TRBV5-5,once,TRBD1,TRBJ1-4,CASSSDRDYEKLFF,TGTGCCAGCAGCTCAGACAGGGACTATGAAAAACTGTTTTTT
TRBV7-6,NA,TRBD2,TRBJ2-7,CASSLGLAGGSWSEQYF,TGTGCCAGCAGCTTAGGACTAGCGGGAGGGTCTTGGAGCGAGCAGTACTTC
TRBV4-2,NA,NA,TRBJ2-5,CASSQEFSGVEETQYF,TGTGCCAGCAGCCAAGAGTTTAGCGGAGTGGAAGAGACCCAGTACTTC
TRBV9,NA,NA,TRBJ1-1,CASGRGGNTEAFF,TGTGCCAGCGGTAGAGGGGGGAACACTGAAGCTTTCTTT
TRBV5-1,NA,TRBD1,TRBJ2-7,CASSLNRGDRDRALNEQYF,TGCGCCAGCAGCTTGAACCGGGGGGACCGGGACAGGGCTTTAAACGAGCAGTACTTC
TRBV11-2,NA,NA,TRBJ2-5,CASSPLSGISQETQYF,TGTGCCAGCAGTCCCCTCAGCGGCATTTCCCAAGAGACCCAGTACTTC
TRBV5-6,NA,NA,TRBJ2-5,CASSLGPEQETQYF,TGTGCCAGCAGCCTCGGACCTGAGCAAGAGACCCAGTACTTC
TRBV15,NA,TRBD2,TRBJ2-1,CATSKYGGSGSWDEQFF,TGTGCCACCAGCAAGTATGGGGGTAGCGGGAGTTGGGATGAGCAGTTCTTC
TRBV27,NA,TRBD2,TRBJ2-1,CASSLLADPYNEQFF,TGTGCCAGCAGTCTACTAGCGGACCCTTACAATGAGCAGTTCTTC
TRBV18,once,TRBD2,TRBJ2-1,CASSPLMAGGLNEQFF,TGTGCCAGCTCACCACTCATGGCGGGAGGGCTCAATGAGCAGTTCTTC
TRBV14,NA,NA,TRBJ2-2,CASSPRTDTNTGELFF,TGTGCCAGCAGCCCGAGGACGGATACAAACACCGGGGAGCTGTTTTTT
TRBV5-4,NA,TRBD1,TRBJ2-7,CASSLGGQGVGEQYF,TGTGCCAGCAGCTTAGGGGGACAGGGGGTGGGTGAGCAGTACTTC
TRBV7-2,NA,TRBD2,TRBJ2-3,CASSQVGGRTDTQYF,TGTGCCAGCAGCCAGGTGGGCGGGAGAACAGATACGCAGTATTTT
TRBV14,NA,TRBD2,TRBJ2-5,CASSGLLGTSQETQYF,TGTGCCAGCAGCGGTCTCCTAGGGACTAGCCAAGAGACCCAGTACTTC
TRBV4-1,NA,NA,TRBJ2-1,CASSQGRASYNEQFF,TGCGCCAGCAGCCAAGGCAGGGCATCCTACAATGAGCAGTTCTTC
TRBV6-5,NA,NA,TRBJ1-1,CASSYGLSDAEAFF,TGTGCCAGCAGTTACGGCCTCTCGGACGCTGAAGCTTTCTTT